The following is a TCR beta chain sequence with its context. Its antigen is not identified. Every participating donor contributed 8.5 to 10 milliliters of peripheral blood through a draw. This specimen comes from a study of blood T cells in healthy people across ages. Whole-study findings and limits: Investigators viewed diversity estimates from one million T cells as underestimates, the study reported. The CMV status of each donor remained undetermined, and this could have confounded shifts in expanded clonotypes.

A second PCR, run for about 6 to 11 cycles, used a sample-barcoded 5' primer plus a J-beta primer mix. Every sample gave at least 3 million paired-end reads containing CDR3. TCRdb reprocessed the 5' RACE reads via MiXCR and lists one record per CDR3 protein. The sample lists roughly 1.4 million distinct CDR3 sequences, almost 60% occurring once. The V gene's germline CDR1 is DFQATT and CDR2 SNEGSKA (reference sequence). The J segment lost 3 bases and the V segment lost 4 bases, leaving 11 bases of the junction unmatched. The CDR3 totals 15 residues. This TCR was sampled from a man between 18 and 29 years old in good health. The sequencing sample was made of blood. The V gene is TRBV20-1, the J gene TRBJ2-7; TRBD1 matches at 8 bases. The CDR3 DNA is TGCAGTGCTACCTCTCTCGGACAGGGAAACTACGAGCAGTACTTC. This gives the protein CSATSLGQGNYEQYF.